One sample yielded the 19 T cell receptor beta chains listed below, sequenced in a study of blood T cell repertoires in COVID-19. Clones were read by immunoSEQ multiplex PCR, and TCRdb kept only the in-frame ones, dropping some. The data contain 180,000 or so clones, roughly 85% of them singletons. The sequenced sample was peripheral blood. The receptor source for this set is a man in his sixties with acute or convalescent COVID-19.

The chain uses TRBV5-4 and TRBJ2-1; 9 bases match TRBD1. The CDR3 totals 16 residues. Germline loops: CDR1 SGHNT, CDR2 YYREEE (reference sequence). As DNA, the CDR3 is TGTTCGTCGAGCCCCCGACAGGGGGATTTCTACAATGAGCAGTTCTTC. It is translated as CSSSPRQGDFYNEQFF.

Comment on this clone: An end of the junction differs from the germline gene, which may be a read error. The chain has TRBV7-7 and TRBJ2-7; 11 nucleotides align to TRBD1. CDR3 length: 14 amino acids. CDR1 SSHAT and CDR2 FNYEAQ come from the germline V gene (reference sequence). CDR3 residues: CASSPGTGGYEQYF. DNA of the CDR3: TGTGCTAGCAGCCCCGGGACAGGGGGCTACGAGCAGTACTTC.

The V gene is TRBV5-1, the J gene TRBJ2-5; the match to TRBD1 covers 8 bases. Unmatched junction bases numbered 16, after V lost 4 bases and J lost 5 bases. The CDR3 consists of 17 residues. Germline loops: CDR1 SGHRS, CDR2 YFSETQ. The CDR3 DNA sequence: TGCGCCAGCAGCCCCGGACAGGGATCCTTATTAGGGGAGACCCAGTACTTC. Protein sequence: CASSPGQGSLLGETQYF.

The chain combines TRBV5-5 with TRBJ2-1; maybe TRBD1 (6 bases). This CDR3 spans 16 amino acids. Trimming left V 4 bases short and J 1 base short, with 15 bases between. CDR1 and CDR2 (germline): SGHKS, YYEKEE (reference sequence). CDR3 sequence: CASSRSPTGSYNEQFF. The DNA for the CDR3 is TGTGCCAGCAGCCGATCGCCGACAGGTTCCTACAATGAGCAGTTCTTC.

V is TRBV18 and J is TRBJ2-5; 9 nucleotides agree with TRBD2. V lost 3 bases to trimming and J lost 0 bases; unmatched junction nucleotides: 5. This CDR3 spans 16 amino acids. Germline CDR1 reads KGHSH; CDR2 reads LQKENI. CDR3 residues: CASSPRIAGDQETQYF. The CDR3 DNA reads TGTGCCAGCTCACCGAGAATAGCGGGAGACCAAGAGACCCAGTACTTC. The full variable domain, rest sourced from reference TRBV18 and TRBJ2-5, is NAGVMQNPRHLVRRRGQEARLRCSPMKGHSHVYWYRQLPEEGLKFMVYLQKENIIDESGMPKERFSAEFPKEGPSILRIQQVVRGDSAAYFCASSPRIAGDQETQYFGPGTRLLVL.

The chain is built from TRBV18 and TRBJ1-3; possibly TRBD1 for D (6 bases). V shed 6 bases and J shed 3 bases, with 15 bases lying between them. Per the germline V gene, CDR1 is KGHSH and CDR2 is LQKENI. CDR3 length: 15 amino acids. CDR3 sequence reads: CASSKLGTSGNTIYF. CDR3 in DNA: TGTGCCAGCTCTAAACTTGGGACAAGTGGAAACACCATATATTTT.

The chain uses TRBV6-5 and TRBJ2-2; D is possibly TRBD1 (6 bases). Germline V gene lookup returns CDR1 MNHEY and CDR2 SVGAGI. V lost 4 bases and J 2 bases, leaving 11 bases between the germline ends. CDR3 size: 15 residues. The CDR3 is CASSSGTPNTGELFF. The CDR3, as DNA: TGTGCCAGCAGTTCCGGGACACCTAACACCGGGGAGCTGTTTTTT.

The V call is TRBV5-4, the J call TRBJ2-2, with D maybe TRBD1 (6 bases). Germline V gene sequence: CDR1 SGHNT, CDR2 YYREEE (reference sequence). With 4 bases removed from V and 4 bases from J, the gap between germline ends came to 14 bases. The CDR3 is 15 amino acids. The CDR3 nucleotides read TGTGCCAGCAGCCAGGGCGGCAGGGGCACCGGGGAGCTGTTTTTT. Protein: CASSQGGRGTGELFF.

CDR3 nucleotides: TGCGCCAGCAACTCAGGACAGGGGAGCTATGGCTACACCTTC. Amino acid sequence: CASNSGQGSYGYTF. The gene calls are TRBV5-1 and TRBJ1-2; 9 positions agree with TRBD1. V was clipped by 6 bases and J by 4 bases; unmatched bases: 7. This CDR3 region has 14 residues. Germline loops: CDR1 SGHRS, CDR2 YFSETQ. Full variable domain (remainder filled in from reference TRBV5-1 and TRBJ1-2): KAGVTQTPRYLIKTRGQQVTLSCSPISGHRSVSWYQQTPGQGLQFLFEYFSETQRNKGNFPGRFSGRQFSNSRSEMNVSTLELGDSALYLCASNSGQGSYGYTFGSGTRLTVV.

The CDR3 spells CASTRGDGYTF. DNA for the CDR3: TGTGCCAGCACCCGGGGGGATGGCTACACCTTC. The chain uses TRBV28 and TRBJ1-2; maybe TRBD1 (5 bases). Looked up from germline, CDR1 is MDHEN and CDR2 is SYDVKM. V gave up 7 bases and J gave up 6 bases, with 9 bases separating them. The CDR3 contains 11 residues.

The genes are TRBV7-9 and TRBJ1-5; tentative D call: TRBD1 (6 bases). The V end lost 3 bases, the J end lost 4 bases, and 13 bases lay between the germline ends. This CDR3 has 15 residues. Germline-derived CDR1 and CDR2 are SEHNR and FQNEAQ (reference sequence). The CDR3 loop is CASSFETQGNQPQHF. The CDR3 bases are TGTGCCAGCAGCTTCGAAACACAGGGAAATCAGCCCCAGCATTTT.

This chain uses TRBV5-1 with TRBJ2-2, with a possible D match to TRBD2 (5 bases). This CDR3 is built from 14 residues. Trimming shortened V by 0 bases and J by 4 bases, and 7 bases separated the two germline ends. Germline loops: CDR1 SGHRS, CDR2 YFSETQ. The CDR3 spells CASSLASGTGELFF. Written as DNA, the CDR3 is TGCGCCAGCAGCTTGGCGAGCGGCACCGGGGAGCTGTTTTTT.

This chain uses TRBV24-1 with TRBJ2-2, with TRBD2 as a possible D gene (5 bases). CDR3 length: 16 residues. With 4 bases removed from V and 0 bases from J, the gap between germline ends came to 11 bases. The germline V gene has CDR1 KGHDR and CDR2 SFDVKD. As DNA, the CDR3 is TGTGCCACCAGTGACCCTGGGAGACCGAACACCGGGGAGCTGTTTTTT. It yields the protein CATSDPGRPNTGELFF.

The chain joins TRBV27 to TRBJ1-5; 8 nucleotides match TRBD1. The V gene end was trimmed by 2 bases and the J gene end by 2 bases; junction bases not matched to a gene: 2. This CDR3 spans 15 amino acids. Germline V gene lookup returns CDR1 MNHEY and CDR2 SMNVEV (reference sequence). CDR3 loop: CASSLRGQGNQPQHF. CDR3 DNA: TGTGCCAGCAGTTTACGGGGACAGGGCAATCAGCCCCAGCATTTT.

J is TRBJ2-1 and V is TRBV19, with 12 bases identical to TRBD2. Germline V CDR1 and CDR2: LNHDA, SQIVND (reference sequence). CDR3 length: 17 residues. V shed 5 bases, J shed 4 bases, and the junction held 9 bases outside the gene matches. CDR3 coding DNA: TGTGCCAGTAGTCTATACCCTAGCGGGAGGGGGTACAATGAGCAGTTCTTC. This encodes CASSLYPSGRGYNEQFF.

The rearrangement links TRBV30 to TRBJ1-3; a weak D match, TRBD1 (5 bases). The CDR3 has 13 residues. CDR1 GTSNPN and CDR2 SVGIG come from the germline V gene (reference sequence). Trimming left V 1 base short and J 5 bases short, with 9 bases between. The CDR3 DNA reads as TGTGCCTGGAGTGGCGACAGAAGAAACACCATATATTTT. It translates to CAWSGDRRNTIYF.

Here the CDR3 DNA reads TGTGCCATCAGTGAGAGGGGGATGGCTTTCTTT. Protein product: CAISERGMAFF. The V and J genes are TRBV10-3 and TRBJ1-1; D is perhaps TRBD1 (6 bases). This CDR3 spans 11 amino acids. Germline loops: CDR1 ENHRY, CDR2 SYGVKD. V was trimmed by 2 bases and J by 11 bases, leaving 9 bases between them.

The gene calls are TRBV28 and TRBJ2-7; no clear D. Trimming took off 5 bases at V and 6 bases at J, with 14 bases between the two ends. Germline V CDR1 and CDR2: MDHEN, SYDVKM. The CDR3 runs 13 residues. CDR3 sequence (DNA): TGTGCCAGCAGTCCCAGGCCCAGGATCGAGCAGTACTTC. This translates into CASSPRPRIEQYF.

This clone was found once. The V gene is TRBV19, the J gene TRBJ1-5; tentatively, D is TRBD1 (5 bases). The CDR3 extends over 16 amino acids. CDR1 is LNHDA, CDR2 SQIVND, per germline (reference sequence). Deletions cut 5 bases from V and 1 base from J, with 15 bases between. CDR3 DNA: TGTGCCAGTAGTTACGGGGGTTTAGGGAGCAATCAGCCCCAGCATTTT. Encoded protein: CASSYGGLGSNQPQHF.